The present T cell receptor beta chain was sequenced within a study of early T cells in non-severe SARS-CoV-2 infection. At the level of the study: Chains were not paired, and sequencing was done on bulk RNA from unsorted whole blood.

Between the trimmed V and J ends, which lost 3 bases and 5 bases, there was a span of 4 bases. Germline lookup yields CDR1 SGHVS and CDR2 FNYEAQ. The CDR3 loop spans 12 amino acids. Individually, cDNA molecules had unique molecular identifiers attached to them. TCRdb reprocessed the 5' RACE reads via MiXCR and lists one record per CDR3 protein. Of 55,000 to 85,000 distinct CDR3 sequences listed, around 10% are singletons. Sequencing was carried out using whole blood. The chain joins TRBV7-6 to TRBJ2-2; D not certain. The origin of this receptor is an adult who was a healthcare worker with PCR-confirmed SARS-CoV-2 infection or an uninfected control (not recorded which). As DNA, the CDR3 is TGTGCCAGCAGCTTTCTAACCGGGGAGCTGTTTTTT. Its protein is CASSFLTGELFF.